This record covers a single T cell receptor (beta chain). Its antigen is not identified. The data belong to a study of Ad26.COV2.S vaccination and SARS-CoV-2 variants. Background on the study: The donor was enrolled in the Ad26.COV2.S arm of the COV1001 trial. Study-wide results and caveats: Those who received vaccine or placebo ended up with similar non-spike TCR breadth.

The treatment was: roughly 18 received Ad26.COV2.S at low or high dose, single or two shots; 5 received placebo; per-sample allocation not given. Samples were taken on day 63 after the first vaccine or placebo injection. Using immunoSEQ multiplex PCR, the repertoire was profiled, and TCRdb retains in-frame clones only, with some absent. The table shows fewer than 900,000 clones, with more than 80% occurring only once. The CDR3 totals 16 residues. The germline V gene encodes CDR1 SGHDT and CDR2 YYEEEE. Losses at the gene ends were 2 bases for V and 0 bases for J; bases not matched to a gene: 5. The sequenced sample was peripheral blood, obtained in a trial of Ad26.COV2.S vaccine versus placebo. J is TRBJ2-3 and V is TRBV5-6, with TRBD1 matching over 8 bases. The receptor comes from a person between 18 and 60 years old who received the Ad26.COV2.S COVID-19 vaccine or a placebo. The CDR3 is CASSFTGQESTDTQYF. The CDR3, as DNA: TGTGCCAGCAGCTTTACGGGACAGGAAAGCACAGATACGCAGTATTTT.